Presented here are 17 T cell receptor beta chains from one specimen sequenced in a study of OX40 agonist ivuxolimab in advanced cancers. This table comes from immunoSEQ multiplex PCR, and its TCRdb copy is limited to in-frame clones, with some not included. The sample holds about 58,000 clones, less than 90% seen once. Sequencing used CD4+ or CD8+ T cells sorted from blood, obtained in a trial of the OX40 agonist ivuxolimab. The receptor source for this set is an adult with an advanced solid tumor such as melanoma, head and neck, liver or kidney cancer.

V and J are TRBV2 and TRBJ1-2; D is unresolved. There are 16 residues in the CDR3. Germline assignment: CDR1 SNHLY and CDR2 FYNNEI. Trimming removed 1 base at V and 8 bases at J, with 20 bases between. The CDR3 protein is CASSEGPAGPLGGYTF. CDR3 DNA: TGTGCCAGCAGTGAAGGGCCGGCGGGCCCCCTAGGAGGCTACACCTTC.

The chain uses TRBV7-2 and TRBJ2-5; D gene unclear. Germline V gene data show CDR1 as SGHTA and CDR2 as FQGNSA. The CDR3 consists of 13 residues. The germline V and J ends were trimmed by 5 bases and 5 bases, with 12 bases remaining between them. The CDR3 reads CASSPPSSETQYF. The CDR3 DNA follows: TGTGCCAGCAGCCCCCCGTCAAGCGAGACCCAGTACTTC.

The chain links TRBV2 to TRBJ1-5; D not resolved. Per the germline V gene, CDR1 is SNHLY and CDR2 is FYNNEI. This CDR3 has 14 residues. V was trimmed by 7 bases and J by 1 base, leaving 11 bases between them. The CDR3 coding sequence is TGTGCCAGCACAGGCCGACCCAGCAATCAGCCCCAGCATTTT. It encodes CASTGRPSNQPQHF.

The J gene is TRBJ2-5, the V gene TRBV2; the D is unclear. CDR1 and CDR2 from the germline V gene are SNHLY and FYNNEI. This CDR3 region has 12 residues. V was trimmed by 6 bases and J by 4 bases, leaving 9 bases between them. CDR3 loop: CASRESGETQYF. Written as DNA, the CDR3 is TGTGCCAGCAGGGAATCCGGAGAGACCCAGTACTTC.

CDR3 DNA sequence: TGTGCCAGCAGCGTAGAGGTCGGGGTTGAAGGAGGCTACACCTTC. Amino acid sequence: CASSVEVGVEGGYTF. V and J are TRBV9 and TRBJ1-2; no firm D call. This CDR3 has 15 residues. Deletions cut 0 bases from V and 8 bases from J, with 17 bases between. Germline CDR1 reads SGDLS; CDR2 reads YYNGEE.

The chain has TRBV5-5 and TRBJ1-6, with TRBD1 identical over 7 bases. V lost 4 bases, J lost 7 bases, and 5 bases stayed unmatched. The CDR3 has 14 residues. Germline V gene lookup returns CDR1 SGHKS and CDR2 YYEKEE (reference sequence). This CDR3 is CASSTGQVNSPLHF. The CDR3 DNA follows: TGTGCCAGCAGCACCGGACAGGTGAATTCACCCCTCCACTTT.

The rearrangement joins TRBV30 to TRBJ1-1; 12 positions agree with TRBD1. CDR3 length: 15 amino acids. CDR1 and CDR2 (germline): GTSNPN, SVGIG (reference sequence). V lost 4 bases to trimming and J lost 8 bases; unmatched junction nucleotides: 11. CDR3 DNA: TGTGCCTGGACAACCTCCGGGACAGGGGGCCGAGAAGCTTTCTTT. Translated: CAWTTSGTGGREAFF.

As regards this clone: An end of the junction does not agree with germline; a read error may underlie this. In nucleotides, the CDR3 is TGTGCCAGCAGGTTAGCTGGGGCCACAGATACGCAGTATTTT. Translated, it gives CASRLAGATDTQYF. This chain joins TRBV7-2 and TRBJ2-3; tentatively, D is TRBD1 (5 bases). CDR3 size: 14 residues. CDR1 and CDR2 (germline): SGHTA, FQGNSA. Drawing the rest from reference TRBV7-2 and TRBJ2-3, the complete variable domain is GAGVSQSPSNKVTEKGKDVELRCDPISGHTALYWYRQSLGQGLEFLIYFQGNSAPDKSGLPSDRFSAERTGGSVSTLTIQRTQQEDSAVYLCASRLAGATDTQYFGPGTRLTVL.

This clone showed up just a few times. This chain connects TRBV30 to TRBJ2-7; D is possibly TRBD1 (6 bases). There are 12 residues in the CDR3. With 2 bases removed from V and 5 bases from J, the gap between germline ends came to 10 bases. Looked up from germline, CDR1 is GTSNPN and CDR2 is SVGIG (reference sequence). Here the CDR3 DNA reads TGTGCCTGGAGTCCACAGGGTAACGAGCAGTACTTC. It translates to CAWSPQGNEQYF. Supplemented by reference TRBV30 and TRBJ2-7, the full variable domain reads SQTIHQWPATLVQPVGSPLSLECTVEGTSNPNLYWYRQAAGRGLQLLFYSVGIGQISSEVPQNLSASRPQDRQFILSSKKLLLSDSGFYLCAWSPQGNEQYFGPGTRLTVT.

This clone has just one count. The rearrangement uses TRBV28 and TRBJ1-1; a weak D match, TRBD1 (6 bases). Germline V lookup: CDR1 MDHEN, CDR2 SYDVKM. CDR3 length: 13 amino acids. Between the trimmed V and J ends, which lost 5 bases and 7 bases, there was a span of 14 bases. The CDR3 region has the DNA TGTGCCAGCAGTGAAGGGGGAGGGGTTGAAGCTTTCTTT. Residues: CASSEGGGVEAFF.

This chain uses TRBV6-5 with TRBJ1-3; unclear D gene. Trimming left V 6 bases short and J 2 bases short, with 8 bases between. Germline V gene data show CDR1 as MNHEY and CDR2 as SVGAGI. CDR3 length equals 13 residues. CDR3: CASSSATGNTIYF. DNA of the CDR3: TGTGCCAGCAGCTCAGCTACTGGAAACACCATATATTTT.

The chain couples TRBV7-9 to TRBJ2-7; weak D call: TRBD1 (6 bases). Between the trimmed V and J ends, which lost 5 bases and 2 bases, there was a span of 13 bases. Germline assignment: CDR1 SEHNR and CDR2 FQNEAQ (reference sequence). The CDR3 totals 14 residues. In DNA, the CDR3 is TGTGCCAGCAGCCCAGACAGGAGCCCCTACGAGCAGTACTTC. Translating it yields CASSPDRSPYEQYF.

The chain links TRBV6-5 to TRBJ2-3; 9 bases agree with TRBD2. The CDR3 length is 16 residues. The junction had 8 bases not matched to a gene; V was cut back by 2 bases and J by 5 bases. Germline CDR1 and CDR2: MNHEY and SVGAGI. The CDR3, as DNA: TGTGCCAGCAGTTACGGGCGGGGGGGCCATGGAGATACGCAGTATTTT. It translates to CASSYGRGGHGDTQYF.

The genes are TRBV27 and TRBJ1-6; D ambiguous. This CDR3 has 14 residues. V lost 3 bases to trimming and J lost 5 bases, with 8 bases between them. Germline V gives CDR1 MNHEY, CDR2 SMNVEV (reference sequence). CDR3 DNA sequence: TGTGCCAGCAGTTTGGCTCTCCATAATTCACCCCTCCACTTT. It is translated as CASSLALHNSPLHF.

This sequence joins TRBV7-6 and TRBJ1-5; D gene uncertain. Trimming shortened V by 5 bases and J by 5 bases, and 10 bases separated the two germline ends. Looked up from germline, CDR1 is SGHVS and CDR2 is FNYEAQ. The CDR3 sequence is 13 residues long. CDR3 region: CASSPLPHQPQHF. CDR3 DNA sequence: TGTGCCAGCAGCCCACTCCCCCATCAGCCCCAGCATTTT.

The gene calls are TRBV5-1 and TRBJ2-7; D unclear. From germline, CDR1 is SGHRS and CDR2 YFSETQ. V was cut by 4 bases and J by 3 bases, with 14 bases left in between. The CDR3 spans 14 residues. CDR3 amino acids: CASSIGDSSYEQYF. CDR3 DNA sequence: TGCGCCAGCAGCATAGGTGATTCGAGCTACGAGCAGTACTTC.

This chain uses TRBV11-2 with TRBJ1-5; D gene ambiguous. V lost 1 base to trimming and J lost 0 bases, with 10 bases between them. This CDR3 has 16 residues. Germline V lookup: CDR1 SGHAT, CDR2 FQNNGV. The CDR3 protein is CASSLGADVSNQPQHF. The CDR3 bases are TGTGCCAGCAGCTTAGGGGCAGACGTTAGCAATCAGCCCCAGCATTTT.